Listed below are T cell receptor beta chains from one sample, sequenced in a study of blood T cell repertoires in COVID-19. Using immunoSEQ multiplex PCR, the repertoire was profiled, and TCRdb retains in-frame clones only, with some absent. The sample holds tens of thousands of clones, roughly 85% seen once. Sequencing was performed on peripheral blood. The source of these receptors is a human donor in a cohort sampled during active COVID-19. Both conserved end residues are part of each CDR3. The D gene is left open where the match is weak. Clone size is shown for a subset of rows, as once, few, many or a class of expanded clone.

d_call cdr3_length clone_size j_call v_call cdr3_aa cdr3_nt
NA 13 NA TRBJ2-3 TRBV29-1 CSVVGTPTDTQYF TGCAGCGTTGTCGGTACGCCCACAGATACGCAGTATTTT
TRBD2 15 NA TRBJ2-1 TRBV30 CAWSLGRASGNEQFF TGTGCCTGGAGTCTCGGGAGGGCCTCGGGAAATGAGCAGTTCTTC
NA 16 NA TRBJ2-7 TRBV14 CASSRYATQGGYEQYF TGTGCCAGCAGCCGTTATGCAACACAGGGGGGGTACGAGCAGTACTTC
TRBD2 15 NA TRBJ2-7 TRBV30 CAWSVGGTSSYEQYF TGTGCCTGGAGTGTGGGGGGGACCTCCTCCTACGAGCAGTACTTC
NA 15 NA TRBJ2-5 TRBV15 CATSRQLQGTETQYF TGTGCCACCAGCAGACAGCTTCAGGGGACGGAGACCCAGTACTTC
TRBD2 14 once TRBJ2-1 TRBV2 CASKGLAGYNEQFF TGTGCCAGCAAAGGACTAGCGGGATACAATGAGCAGTTCTTC
TRBD1 15 NA TRBJ1-1 TRBV11-2 CASSLRGQMNTEAFF TGTGCCAGCAGCTTAAGGGGACAGATGAACACTGAAGCTTTCTTT
TRBD1 11 NA TRBJ1-2 TRBV20-1 CSGNRGSGYTF TGCAGTGGCAACAGGGGCTCTGGCTACACCTTC
TRBD2 18 NA TRBJ2-2 TRBV19 CASFLGTSGSLGTGELFF TGTGCCAGCTTTCTGGGGACTAGCGGGAGTTTGGGCACCGGGGAGCTGTTTTTT
NA 15 NA TRBJ2-5 TRBV9 CASSVGGLFEETQYF TGTGCCAGCAGCGTAGGCGGACTCTTTGAAGAGACCCAGTACTTC
NA 13 NA TRBJ2-1 TRBV7-2 CASSLGQAGEQFF TGTGCCAGCAGCTTAGGTCAGGCAGGGGAGCAGTTCTTC
NA 11 NA TRBJ2-1 TRBV11-3 CASSSDSEQFF TGTGCCAGCAGCTCCGACAGTGAGCAGTTCTTC
NA 14 NA TRBJ1-4 TRBV7-2 CASSLGQGYEKLFF TGTGCCAGCAGCTTAGGGCAGGGGTATGAAAAACTGTTTTTT
TRBD1 16 NA TRBJ1-5 TRBV4-2 CASSQDWSTGVQPQHF TGTGCCAGCAGCCAAGACTGGTCCACAGGGGTTCAGCCCCAGCATTTT
NA 13 NA TRBJ1-1 TRBV25-1 CASSLPSRAEAFF TGTGCCAGCAGTCTCCCCTCTCGCGCTGAAGCTTTCTTT
TRBD2 16 once TRBJ2-3 TRBV7-3 CASSKGTSERTDTQYF TGTGCCAGCAGCAAAGGGACTAGCGAACGCACAGATACGCAGTATTTT
NA 15 NA TRBJ2-3 TRBV5-1 CASSLSQTRSNTQYF TGCGCCAGCAGCTTAAGTCAAACACGATCAAATACGCAGTATTTT
TRBD2 18 once TRBJ2-1 TRBV10-3 CAIAARLAGATVYNEQFF TGTGCCATCGCTGCGAGACTAGCGGGGGCTACCGTGTACAATGAGCAGTTCTTC
NA 14 NA TRBJ1-6 TRBV7-7 CASSLMPDKSPLHF TGTGCTAGCAGCCTCATGCCAGATAAGTCACCCCTCCACTTT
NA 13 NA TRBJ1-2 TRBV7-8 CASSRTENYGYTF TGTGCCAGCAGCCGGACTGAGAACTATGGCTACACCTTC